The present T cell receptor (beta chain) was sequenced within a study of spatial heterogeneity in lung cancer. Time point denoted: sample taken at primary tumor resection. CDR3 length: 15 amino acids. The germline V gene has CDR1 MDHEN and CDR2 SYDVKM. J gave up 8 bases and V 5 bases, and 8 bases lay outside the gene matches. TCRdb reanalysed the 5' RACE reads using MiXCR and keeps one entry per CDR3 protein. The data contain approximately 66,000 distinct CDR3 sequences, approximately 6.3% of them singletons. This clonotype was seen more than once but under ten times. The chain joins TRBV28 to TRBJ1-5, with TRBD1 matching over 11 bases. This receptor was obtained from a female donor with early-stage non-small cell lung cancer. Material: PBMCs, obtained at surgery. CDR3 sequence (DNA): TGTGCCAGCAGTCAGGGACAGGGGGGATCAAAGCCCCAGCATTTT. It is translated as CASSQGQGGSKPQHF. Full variable domain (missing parts from reference TRBV28 and TRBJ1-5): DVKVTQSSRYLVKRTGEKVFLECVQDMDHENMFWYRQDPGLGLRLIYFSYDVKMKEKGDIPEGYSVSREKKERFSLILESASTNQTSMYLCASSQGQGGSKPQHFGDGTRLSIL.